This is a list of T cell receptor beta chains from one sample in a study of cytomegalovirus exposure and HLA in healthy donors. The table came from immunoSEQ multiplex PCR; TCRdb's copy has only in-frame clones and leaves some out. The sample has roughly 160,000 clones, 60% to 85% seen once. Sample: PBMCs. The receptors originated from a man aged 25-45 years in good health and CMV-seropositive. Each CDR3 is given with its conserved first and last residue. D genes are given only for firm matches. Not every row has a clone size; where given, it reads once, few, many or a size class.

j_call	clone_size	d_call	v_call	cdr3_nt	cdr3_aa
TRBJ2-4	-	-	TRBV15	TGTGCCACCAGCAGAGATCGTCCCTCCAAAAACATTCAGTACTTC	CATSRDRPSKNIQYF
TRBJ1-3	-	TRBD1	TRBV19	TGTGCCAGTTCCCCTTCAGGGGGCTCTGGAAACACCATATATTTT	CASSPSGGSGNTIYF
TRBJ1-2	-	-	TRBV28	TGTGCCAGCAGTTTAACTTCTTATGTGAGACAGCAAAGCGATGACTATGGCTACACCTTC	CASSLTSYVRQQSDDYGYTF
TRBJ1-5	-	-	TRBV11-2	TGTGCCAGCAGCTTATTCCAGGGAAATCAGCCCCAGCATTTT	CASSLFQGNQPQHF
TRBJ2-3	-	TRBD2	TRBV30	TGTGCCTGGAGTGTAGGGGGACTAGCGGGCACAGATACGCAGTATTTT	CAWSVGGLAGTDTQYF
TRBJ1-1	once	-	TRBV4-1	TGCGCCAGCAGCCAAGGGGGGCACGGTGAAGCTTTCTTT	CASSQGGHGEAFF
TRBJ2-7	-	TRBD2	TRBV28	TGTGCCAGCAGTACGAGCGGGGGATTTGTCGAGCAGTACTTC	CASSTSGGFVEQYF
TRBJ1-4	once	TRBD1	TRBV7-2	TGTGCCAGCACGGGGACAGCGATCAATGAAAAACTGTTTTTT	CASTGTAINEKLFF
TRBJ2-1	-	TRBD1	TRBV7-6	TGTGCCAGCAGCTCAAACCGCCCCGACAGGGATGGGTACAATGAGCAGTTCTTC	CASSSNRPDRDGYNEQFF
TRBJ2-2	-	-	TRBV27	TGTGCCAGCAGTTTATCCGGTGAAGCCGGGGAGCTGTTTTTT	CASSLSGEAGELFF
TRBJ2-1	-	TRBD2	TRBV5-6	TGTGCCAGCAGTTCCCTTCGGGGGGACTACAATGAGCAGTTCTTC	CASSSLRGDYNEQFF
TRBJ1-4	-	TRBD1	TRBV5-4	TGTGCCAGCAGCTCCGACAGGGGCTACGAAAAACTGTTTTTT	CASSSDRGYEKLFF
TRBJ1-6	-	TRBD1	TRBV6-5	TGTGCCAGCAGTTACGCCTCCGGGACAGGGTATTCACCCCTCCACTTT	CASSYASGTGYSPLHF
TRBJ2-3	once	TRBD1	TRBV19	TGTGCCAGTAGTAAACGACCGGGACAGGGGGCAGATACGCAGTATTTT	CASSKRPGQGADTQYF
TRBJ1-1	few	-	TRBV19	TGTGCCAGTATAATCCGGACTCCGAACACTGAAGCTTTCTTT	CASIIRTPNTEAFF
TRBJ2-3	-	-	TRBV25-1	TGTGCCAGCAGTGGGGGCCAGCCCCACACAGATACGCAGTATTTT	CASSGGQPHTDTQYF
TRBJ2-5	-	TRBD2	TRBV2	TGTGCCAGCACAACTAGCGGAAAAGAGACCCAGTACTTC	CASTTSGKETQYF
TRBJ2-3	-	TRBD2	TRBV6-1	TGTGCCAGCAGAGCGGGGGCCGAAGATACGCAGTATTTT	CASRAGAEDTQYF
TRBJ2-5	few	-	TRBV7-9	TGTGCCAGCAGCCCGCGGGGAGAGTGGTACCAAGAGACCCAGTACTTC	CASSPRGEWYQETQYF
TRBJ1-4	-	-	TRBV5-1	TGCGCCAGCAGCTTGACAGGGACTAATGAAAAACTGTTTTTT	CASSLTGTNEKLFF
TRBJ2-7	once	TRBD1	TRBV12-5	TGTGCTAGTGGCCGTTCCTCCGGGACAGGGGAAGGGCAGTACTTC	CASGRSSGTGEGQYF
TRBJ1-6	-	TRBD1	TRBV19	TGTGCCAGTAGTATCACCGGGACAGGCAGTAATTCACCCCTCCACTTT	CASSITGTGSNSPLHF
TRBJ2-5	few	-	TRBV4-1	TGCGCCAGCAGCCTACTTTCTGTGGGACAACCCCAAGAGACCCAGTACTTC	CASSLLSVGQPQETQYF
TRBJ2-1	-	TRBD2	TRBV7-9	TGTGCCAGCAGCTTTAGCGGGGGATCGGAAAATGAGCAGTTCTTC	CASSFSGGSENEQFF
TRBJ1-2	-	TRBD1	TRBV30	TGTGCCTGGAGTGCCTCAGGGGGCGCGGGCGGCTACACCTTC	CAWSASGGAGGYTF
TRBJ1-1	few	-	TRBV19	TGTGCCAGTAGTGAACAGGGATGGGCTTTCTTT	CASSEQGWAFF
TRBJ1-4	-	-	TRBV28	TGTGCCAGCAGGGAACAGGGAAATGGCGAAAAACTGTTTTTT	CASREQGNGEKLFF
TRBJ1-3	-	-	TRBV6-5	TGTGCCAGCAGCGGGGTGGCTGGAAACACCATATATTTT	CASSGVAGNTIYF
TRBJ1-4	-	-	TRBV5-1	TGCGCCAGCAGCGGAGCTGCCCGCACTAATGAAAAACTGTTTTTT	CASSGAARTNEKLFF
TRBJ1-4	-	-	TRBV2	TGTGCCAGCAGTGTTAGTGAAAAACTGTTTTTT	CASSVSEKLFF
TRBJ1-6	-	-	TRBV30	TGTGCCTGGAGTGCGGGGGGACTCCGCTCCTATAATTCACCCCTCCACTTT	CAWSAGGLRSYNSPLHF
TRBJ1-4	-	-	TRBV2	TGTGCCAGCAGTGAATGGCCTGATACTAATGAAAAACTGTTTTTT	CASSEWPDTNEKLFF
TRBJ1-4	-	-	TRBV5-6	TGTGCCAGCAGCTTGGGAACAGGAATATGGGAAAAACTGTTTTTT	CASSLGTGIWEKLFF
TRBJ1-1	once	-	TRBV9	TGTGCCAGCAGCGTAGACCGGGGGAACACTGAAGCTTTCTTT	CASSVDRGNTEAFF
TRBJ1-1	-	TRBD1	TRBV30	TGTGCCTGGAGTGTAGGGGGACAGGGATACACTGAAGCTTTCTTT	CAWSVGGQGYTEAFF
TRBJ2-7	-	-	TRBV4-3	TGCGCCAGCAGCCAAGCGGCTAGTGGCTACGAGCAGTACTTC	CASSQAASGYEQYF
TRBJ2-7	-	TRBD1	TRBV30	TGTGCCGCTGACAGGGGGTCGGCCTACGAGCAGTACTTC	CAADRGSAYEQYF
TRBJ2-7	-	TRBD1	TRBV7-2	TGTGCCAGCAGCTTTTACACAGGGGGCCGCTACGAGCAGTACTTC	CASSFYTGGRYEQYF
TRBJ1-1	-	-	TRBV28	TGTGCCAGCAGCCCTGACAGTCTTGAAGCTTTCTTT	CASSPDSLEAFF
TRBJ2-1	-	-	TRBV7-9	TGTGCCAGCAGCTTACGCAGGGCGATGGGGAATGAGCAGTTCTTC	CASSLRRAMGNEQFF
TRBJ2-1	-	-	TRBV11-1	TGTGCCAGCAGCTTAGGGTGGAGTTACAATGAGCAGTTCTTC	CASSLGWSYNEQFF
TRBJ1-1	-	-	TRBV19	TGTGCCAGTAGTACCACAGGGAACACTGAAGCTTTCTTT	CASSTTGNTEAFF
TRBJ1-5	once	-	TRBV12-5	TGTGCTAGTGGTTTGGTACCGGCAGGGATGAAAACAAATCAGCCCCAGCATTTT	CASGLVPAGMKTNQPQHF
TRBJ2-1	-	TRBD1	TRBV2	TGTGCCAGCAGGCGGACAGGGGACAATGAGCAGTTCTTC	CASRRTGDNEQFF
TRBJ2-3	-	TRBD2	TRBV28	TGTGCCAGCAGTTTCCGGACTAGCTTCACAGATACGCAGTATTTT	CASSFRTSFTDTQYF
TRBJ2-7	-	-	TRBV30	TGTGCCTGGAGTGTAAGGACAACCTACGAGCAGTACTTC	CAWSVRTTYEQYF
TRBJ2-7	-	-	TRBV10-3	TGTGCCATCAGCGCCGGGGGGCAAGGGGCCTACGAGCAGTACTTC	CAISAGGQGAYEQYF
TRBJ2-7	-	TRBD2	TRBV27	TGTGCCAGCAGAATCACTAGCGGGGGGATCTACGAGCAGTACTTC	CASRITSGGIYEQYF
TRBJ1-2	once	-	TRBV28	TGTGCCAGCAGTTTTAGGCAGGTCGGGGGGTATGGCTACACCTTC	CASSFRQVGGYGYTF
TRBJ1-2	-	TRBD1	TRBV2	TGTGCCAGCAGTACCCAGAAGGGGGCCTATGGCTACACCTTC	CASSTQKGAYGYTF
TRBJ2-6	-	TRBD1	TRBV19	TGTGCCAGTAGTATAGGGACAGGGGGCCGTCTCTCTGGGGCCAACGTCCTGACTTTC	CASSIGTGGRLSGANVLTF
TRBJ2-5	once	TRBD2	TRBV7-8	TGTGCCAGCAGCTTAGGAGCGGGGTTTGAGACCCAGTACTTC	CASSLGAGFETQYF
TRBJ2-7	-	-	TRBV5-6	TGTGCCAGCAGCTTGTCGGGGTACGAGCAGTACTTC	CASSLSGYEQYF
TRBJ1-1	few	-	TRBV7-9	TGTGCCAGCAGCGGAAGCGTGGAGACCACTGAAGCTTTCTTT	CASSGSVETTEAFF
TRBJ1-1	-	-	TRBV5-1	TGCGCCAGCAGCTTGGATTCCGGGGACACTGAAGCTTTCTTT	CASSLDSGDTEAFF